Following are 19 T cell receptor beta chains from one sample sequenced in a study of glioma-infiltrating T cells. The iRepertoire nested amplicon-rescue multiplex PCR amplified TCR alpha and beta CDR3s from RNA. TCRdb reanalysed the multiplex PCR reads using MiXCR and keeps one entry per CDR3 protein. Here the sample spans roughly 350,000 distinct CDR3 sequences, around 45% being singletons. Material: glioma tissue, nonneoplastic brain tissue, or PBMCs (not recorded which). The receptors derive from a human donor with low-grade glioma or glioblastoma, undergoing nonglioma brain surgery, or in good health (not recorded which).

Remarks on this clonotype: It may be a read error: a sequence one base away is much more abundant. The CDR3 does not close with the conserved phenylalanine or tryptophan, likely indicating a read error. The chain links TRBV20-1 to TRBJ2-7; D remains ambiguous. Trimming shortened V by 1 base and J by 7 bases, and 17 bases separated the two germline ends. In germline, CDR1 is DFQATT, CDR2 SNEGSKA (reference sequence). The CDR3 covers 14 residues. The CDR3 DNA sequence: TGCAGTGCTAGAGGGGCTAGGAATGTAGAAGAGCAGTACATC. Protein: CSARGARNVEEQYI.

Comment on this clonotype: One end of the junction varies from germline; a read error may be responsible. V is TRBV5-4 and J is TRBJ2-7, with 10 bases lining up with TRBD2. Germline lookup yields CDR1 SGHNT and CDR2 YYREEE (reference sequence). The CDR3 spans 15 residues. CDR3: CASSLGLAENYKQYF. The CDR3, as DNA: TGTGCCAGCAGCTTAGGACTAGCGGAGAACTACAAGCAGTACTTC.

The count of this clonotype is one. The chain carries TRBV24-1 and TRBJ2-3, with 8 bases aligning to TRBD2. CDR1 is KGHDR and CDR2 is SFDVKD in the germline V gene. This CDR3 spans 15 amino acids. Trimming at V came to 4 bases and at J to 5 bases, leaving 7 bases not matched to a gene. Written as DNA, the CDR3 is TGTGCCACCAGTGACGGGGGGGGCCGTGGAGATACGCAGTATTTT. This sequence encodes CATSDGGGRGDTQYF.

This clonotype appeared many times. In DNA, the CDR3 is TGTGCCAGCAGCCCTAGCGGCCCAAGCGAGACCCAGTACTTC. Protein sequence: CASSPSGPSETQYF. The rearrangement joins TRBV5-6 to TRBJ2-5; 7 bases match TRBD2. Germline V gives CDR1 SGHDT, CDR2 YYEEEE. The CDR3 extends over 14 amino acids. J was trimmed by 5 bases and V by 4 bases; bases with no gene match: 8.

The V gene is TRBV4-2, the J gene TRBJ1-1; D gene uncertain. The V end was cut by 2 bases, the J end by 6 bases, with 10 bases between. The CDR3 contains 13 residues. Germline V gives CDR1 LGHNA, CDR2 YNFKEQ. The CDR3 sequence: CASSQRQVSEAFF. CDR3 DNA sequence: TGTGCCAGCAGCCAACGTCAGGTATCTGAAGCTTTCTTT.

Comment on this clonotype: Just one base apart from a much larger clone, this may be a read error. This chain links TRBV6-5 with TRBJ1-5; the D gene is possibly TRBD1 (5 bases). Trimming took 7 bases from V and 3 from J, leaving 19 bases between them. The CDR3 contains 16 residues. Germline CDR1 reads MNHEY; CDR2 reads SVGAGI. The CDR3 DNA is TGTGCCAGCAAAAGCAGGGAGGGTAATAACAATCAGCCCCAGCATTTT. Translating it yields CASKSREGNNNQPQHF.

Comment on this clonotype: Just one base apart from a much larger clone, this may be a read error. J is TRBJ1-5 and V is TRBV6-1; D ambiguous. The CDR3 sequence is 15 residues long. Germline V lookup: CDR1 MNHNS, CDR2 SASEGT. The CDR3 bases are TGTGCCAGCATAACGGAATTTTATAGCAGTCAGCCCCAGCATTTT. The encoded protein is CASITEFYSSQPQHF.

The chain is built from TRBV19 and TRBJ1-5; the D is unclear. CDR3 size: 15 residues. The V end lost 10 bases, the J end lost 0 bases, and 16 bases lay between the germline ends. Germline V gene sequence: CDR1 LNHDA, CDR2 SQIVND (reference sequence). CDR3 protein: CATGRPLRSNQPQHF. The DNA for the CDR3 is TGTGCCACCGGCAGGCCACTACGTAGCAATCAGCCCCAGCATTTT.

This clonotype was picked up many times. V gene TRBV28 combines with J gene TRBJ1-5; 9 bases align to TRBD1. V shed 4 bases and J 0 bases; nucleotides not matched to a gene: 10. This CDR3 spans 18 amino acids. The germline gives CDR1 MDHEN, CDR2 SYDVKM. CDR3 in DNA: TGTGCCAGCAGTTGGGGCAGGACAGGGGATAATAGCAATCAGCCCCAGCATTTT. It codes for CASSWGRTGDNSNQPQHF.

This clonotype was seen a few times. The gene calls are TRBV12-3 or TRBV12-4 and TRBJ1-5, with no clear D. V was shortened by 6 bases and J by 5 bases, with 11 bases between the two germline ends. The CDR3 is made up of 13 amino acids. The DNA for the CDR3 is TGTGCCAGCAGCCCTGGATCGGATCAGCCCCAGCATTTT. It is translated as CASSPGSDQPQHF.

V is TRBV10-3 and J is TRBJ2-3; 8 bases map to TRBD2. Germline V gene sequence: CDR1 ENHRY, CDR2 SYGVKD. The junction had 7 bases not matched to a gene; V was cut back by 5 bases and J by 3 bases. The CDR3 runs 15 residues. CDR3 sequence (DNA): TGTGCCATCAGTACCCTAGCGGGCGGGACAGATACGCAGTATTTT. This encodes CAISTLAGGTDTQYF.

V is TRBV28 and J is TRBJ1-5; D is perhaps TRBD1 (6 bases). Germline CDR1 and CDR2: MDHEN and SYDVKM. The CDR3 loop spans 14 amino acids. Trimming pared 10 bases from V and 10 bases from J, leaving 23 bases between. The CDR3 region has the DNA TGTGCCAACAGACCCGAGCTCCGGGGACAACCCCAGCATTTT. It codes for CANRPELRGQPQHF.

Many counts were recorded for this clonotype. The chain is built from TRBV20-1 and TRBJ1-5; D uncertain. CDR1 and CDR2 from the germline V gene are DFQATT and SNEGSKA (reference sequence). Trimming removed 0 bases at V and 0 bases at J, with 6 bases between. CDR3 length equals 14 residues. The CDR3 reads CSARERASNQPQHF. The CDR3 bases are TGCAGTGCTAGAGAACGAGCTAGCAATCAGCCCCAGCATTTT.

The V and J genes are TRBV10-3 and TRBJ2-7; 9 bases fit TRBD2. The length of the CDR3 is 15 residues. Per the germline V gene, CDR1 is ENHRY and CDR2 is SYGVKD. Trimming at V came to 2 bases and at J to 4 bases, leaving 6 bases not matched to a gene. The CDR3 nucleotides read TGTGCCATCAGTGAGGCGGGGGGGAGGGAGTACGAGCAGTACTTC. Translation: CAISEAGGREYEQYF.

The J gene is TRBJ1-1, the V gene TRBV20-1, with 7 bases matching TRBD1. V lost 3 bases, J lost 9 bases, and 1 base stayed unmatched. This CDR3 has 10 amino acids. CDR1 is DFQATT, CDR2 SNEGSKA, per germline (reference sequence). The CDR3 sequence is CSARRGQAFF. The CDR3 nucleotides are TGCAGTGCTAGGAGGGGGCAAGCTTTCTTT.

The chain joins TRBV7-9 to TRBJ2-3, with D maybe TRBD2 (6 bases). This CDR3 has 15 amino acids. Germline V gene data show CDR1 as SEHNR and CDR2 as FQNEAQ (reference sequence). V lost 4 bases to trimming and J lost 1 base, with 12 bases between them. This chain's CDR3 is CASSSRTIRTDTQYF. The CDR3 DNA sequence: TGTGCCAGCAGCTCCCGGACTATCCGCACAGATACGCAGTATTTT.

This chain connects TRBV15 to TRBJ2-3; D not certain. Germline lookup yields CDR1 LNHNV and CDR2 YYDKDF (reference sequence). The CDR3 spans 18 residues. Trimming stripped 3 bases from V and 3 bases from J, with 22 bases between. The CDR3 spells CATSSPPGPVHLTDTQYF. The CDR3 nucleotides read TGTGCCACCAGCAGCCCCCCTGGGCCGGTACACCTAACAGATACGCAGTATTTT. Full variable domain (outside the CDR3, taken from reference TRBV15 and TRBJ2-3): DAMVIQNPRYQVTQFGKPVTLSCSQTLNHNVMYWYQQKSSQAPKLLFHYYDKDFNNEADTPDNFQSRRPNTSFCFLDIRSPGLGDTAMYLCATSSPPGPVHLTDTQYFGPGTRLTVL.

The rearrangement joins TRBV6-5 to TRBJ2-5; 8 nucleotides agree with TRBD1. The CDR3 consists of 13 residues. The ends lost 10 bases at V and 2 bases at J; junction bases unmatched: 6. Germline values: CDR1 MNHEY, CDR2 SVGAGI. The CDR3 DNA sequence: TGTGCCACCACAGGGGGGATACAAGAGACCCAGTACTTC. It codes for CATTGGIQETQYF.

This clonotype occurred once. The rearrangement uses TRBV7-9 and TRBJ1-5, with 7 bases that match TRBD1. This CDR3 region has 16 residues. V dropped 0 bases and J dropped 4; count of bases not matched to a gene: 6. Germline values: CDR1 SEHNR, CDR2 FQNEAQ (reference sequence). The CDR3 coding sequence is TGTGCCAGCAGCTTAGCGTTGGCAGGGGGAAATCAGCCCCAGCATTTT. Its protein is CASSLALAGGNQPQHF. Supplemented by reference TRBV7-9 and TRBJ1-5, the full variable domain reads DTGVSQNPRHKITKRGQNVTFRCDPISEHNRLYWYRQTLGQGPEFLTYFQNEAQLEKSRLLSDRFSAERPKGSFSTLEIQRTEQGDSAMYLCASSLALAGGNQPQHFGDGTRLSIL.